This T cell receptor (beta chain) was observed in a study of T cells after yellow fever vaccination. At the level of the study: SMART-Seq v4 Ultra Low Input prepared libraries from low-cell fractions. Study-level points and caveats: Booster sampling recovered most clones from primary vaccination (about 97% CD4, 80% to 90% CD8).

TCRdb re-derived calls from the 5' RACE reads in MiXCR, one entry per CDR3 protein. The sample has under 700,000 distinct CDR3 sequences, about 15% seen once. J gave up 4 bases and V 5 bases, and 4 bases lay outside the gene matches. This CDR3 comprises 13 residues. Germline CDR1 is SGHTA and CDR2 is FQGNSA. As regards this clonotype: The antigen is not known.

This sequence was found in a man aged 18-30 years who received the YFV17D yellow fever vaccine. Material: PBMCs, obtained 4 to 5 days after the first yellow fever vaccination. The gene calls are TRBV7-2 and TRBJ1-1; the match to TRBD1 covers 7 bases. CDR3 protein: CASSGYRGTEAFF. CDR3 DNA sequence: TGTGCCAGCAGCGGATACAGGGGCACTGAAGCTTTCTTT.